The next 8 T cell receptor beta chains were all read from a single sample in a study of blood T cells in healthy people across ages (dated by TCRdb to between 2015 and 2016). The library was prepared using 5' RACE. TCRdb records Illumina HiSeq 2500 as the sequencer. The second PCR ran for roughly 6 to 11 cycles and used a J-beta primer mix along with a sample-barcoded 5' primer. TCRdb's own reprocessing of the public reads used fastp at Q25 and MiXCR and kept productive beta chains. When rows share a CDR3 protein, they turn into one entry using the most common DNA and genes. The sample has 750,000 to 950,000 distinct CDR3 sequences on record, about 55% of them singletons. The ten largest clones capture around 40% of the sample. The sample taken for sequencing was blood. These receptors came from a man older than 75 in good health.

This chain uses TRBV9 with TRBJ2-5; TRBD2 aligns across 13 bases. The V gene end was trimmed by 0 bases and the J gene end by 0 bases; junction bases not matched to a gene: 11. This CDR3 is built from 20 residues. CDR1 SGDLS and CDR2 YYNGEE come from the germline V gene. The CDR3 bases are TGTGCCAGCAGCGTAGGAGGGACTAGCGGGACGGGGCGGTACCAAGAGACCCAGTACTTC. Protein: CASSVGGTSGTGRYQETQYF.

The rearrangement joins TRBV3-1 to TRBJ1-2; a possible D gene is TRBD1 (5 bases). The CDR3 consists of 15 residues. The germline gives CDR1 LGHDT, CDR2 YNNKEL (reference sequence). Deletions cut 0 bases from V and 4 bases from J, with 12 bases between. The CDR3, as DNA: TGTGCCAGCAGCCAAGATGTTTGGGGGACCTATGGCTACACCTTC. This codes for CASSQDVWGTYGYTF.

CDR3 region: CASSYFKGANEQFF. The DNA for the CDR3 is TGTGCCAGCAGTTATTTCAAAGGGGCCAATGAGCAGTTCTTC. The chain joins TRBV6-5 to TRBJ2-1, with D maybe TRBD1 (5 bases). This CDR3 comprises 14 residues. Germline loops: CDR1 MNHEY, CDR2 SVGAGI. The V end lost 3 bases, the J end lost 6 bases, and 12 bases lay between the germline ends.

The chain uses TRBV5-6 and TRBJ1-5; 9 bases line up with TRBD1. CDR3 length equals 15 residues. V trimming: 4 bases; J trimming: 7 bases; junction bases outside the gene matches: 9. Looked up from germline, CDR1 is SGHDT and CDR2 is YYEEEE. The CDR3 loop is CASSRADRGSQPQHF. As DNA, the CDR3 is TGTGCCAGCAGCCGGGCGGACAGGGGAAGCCAGCCCCAGCATTTT.

The chain links TRBV25-1 to TRBJ2-5; D is ambiguous. This CDR3 spans 14 amino acids. Trimming took 1 base from V and 5 from J, leaving 11 bases between them. CDR1 is MGHDK and CDR2 is SYGVNS in the germline V gene. The DNA of the CDR3 is TGTGCCAGCAGTGAATCATACAACTGGGAGACCCAGTACTTC. Its protein is CASSESYNWETQYF.

This clonotype has only a few counts. The V call is TRBV19, the J call TRBJ2-1; 8 nucleotides match TRBD2. CDR3 length equals 14 residues. Germline V CDR1 and CDR2: LNHDA, SQIVND (reference sequence). V dropped 8 bases and J dropped 4; count of bases not matched to a gene: 7. The CDR3 here is CASCPIAGYNEQFF. In nucleotides, the CDR3 is TGTGCCAGTTGCCCGATAGCGGGATACAATGAGCAGTTCTTC.

Details on this clonotype: Since the CDR3 does not end with the conserved phenylalanine or tryptophan, this likely comes from a read error. V gene TRBV4-2 combines with J gene TRBJ2-1, with 9 positions matching TRBD2. Trimming took 0 bases from V and 9 from J; bases not matched to a gene: 12. This CDR3 contains 17 residues. Germline CDR1 reads LGHNA; CDR2 reads YNFKEQ. The DNA of the CDR3 is TGTGCCAGCAGCCAAGATATGGGAGCGGGAGGTTCCGGTGAGCAGTTCTTG. Translating gives CASSQDMGAGGSGEQFL.

The chain combines TRBV27 with TRBJ1-2; 9 nucleotides align to TRBD1. With V trimmed by 5 bases and J by 4 bases, 14 bases remained unmatched. From germline, CDR1 is MNHEY and CDR2 SMNVEV (reference sequence). The CDR3 is 17 amino acids. CDR3 nucleotide sequence: TGTGCCAGCAGTCCCGGGACAGGGAGGGTGCTAGGCTATGGCTACACCTTC. It codes for CASSPGTGRVLGYGYTF.